This T cell receptor beta chain came from a study of CD8 T cells in Susac syndrome. The study's findings and limits: The study recognized that its TCR sequencing and HLA analysis covered a relatively small number of individuals.

As for this clonotype: Its antigen is unidentified.

Random hexamers served to reverse transcribe about 0.5 to 1 ug RNA. One entry per CDR3 protein results from TCRdb running MiXCR on the immunoSEQ multiplex PCR reads. The sample has some 120,000 distinct CDR3 sequences; 93% are singletons. Trimming shortened V by 3 bases and J by 2 bases, and 8 bases separated the two germline ends. Germline-derived CDR1 and CDR2 are SGDLS and YYNGEE. This CDR3 comprises 13 residues. Sequencing of TCR beta covered CD8+ and CD4+ T cells obtained from blood. Treatment-naive patients with stable or active relapsing-remitting disease were the multiple sclerosis controls. Negative isolation was used for CD8+ and CD4+ T cells, and FACS enrichment was applied to TEMRA cells.

The sequenced sample consisted of CD8+ T cells from PBMCs. This TCR was recovered from a human donor with multiple sclerosis. This chain links TRBV9 with TRBJ2-5; either TRBD1 or TRBD2 may supply D (5 bases each). The CDR3 bases are TGTGCCAGCAGCGGGGACGAGCAAGAGACCCAGTACTTC. This gives the protein CASSGDEQETQYF. Combining the CDR3 with reference TRBV9 and TRBJ2-5 gives the whole variable domain DSGVTQTPKHLITATGQRVTLRCSPRSGDLSVYWYQQSLDQGLQFLIQYYNGEERAKGNILERFSAQQFPDLHSELNLSSLELGDSALYFCASSGDEQETQYFGPGTRLLVL.